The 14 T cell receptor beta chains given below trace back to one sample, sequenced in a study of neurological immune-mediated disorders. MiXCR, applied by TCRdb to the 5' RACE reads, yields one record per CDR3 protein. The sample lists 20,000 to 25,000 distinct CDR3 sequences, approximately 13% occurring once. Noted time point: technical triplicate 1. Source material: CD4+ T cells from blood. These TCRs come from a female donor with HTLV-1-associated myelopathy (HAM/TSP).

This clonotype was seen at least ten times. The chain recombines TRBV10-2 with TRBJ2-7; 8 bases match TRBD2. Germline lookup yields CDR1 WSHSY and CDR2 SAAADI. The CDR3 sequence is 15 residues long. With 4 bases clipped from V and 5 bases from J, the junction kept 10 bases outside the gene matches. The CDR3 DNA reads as TGCGCCAGCAGTGGGCTTCCGGGAGGGCAGGACGAGCAGTACTTC. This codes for CASSGLPGGQDEQYF.

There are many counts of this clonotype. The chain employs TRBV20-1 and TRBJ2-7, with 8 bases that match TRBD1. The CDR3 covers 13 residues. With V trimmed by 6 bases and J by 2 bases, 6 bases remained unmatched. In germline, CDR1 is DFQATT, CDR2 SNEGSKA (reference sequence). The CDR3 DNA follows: TGCAGTGCGGAAGGACAGGGAGCCTACGAGCAGTACTTC. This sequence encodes CSAEGQGAYEQYF.

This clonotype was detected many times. As DNA, the CDR3 is TGTGCCAGCAGCCTAGAGGGGACCTATAATTCACCCCTCCACTTT. This sequence encodes CASSLEGTYNSPLHF. V is TRBV7-2 and J is TRBJ1-6, with a possible D match to TRBD1 (5 bases). Germline-derived CDR1 and CDR2 are SGHTA and FQGNSA. V was trimmed by 5 bases and J by 2 bases, leaving 10 bases between them. This CDR3 has 15 amino acids.

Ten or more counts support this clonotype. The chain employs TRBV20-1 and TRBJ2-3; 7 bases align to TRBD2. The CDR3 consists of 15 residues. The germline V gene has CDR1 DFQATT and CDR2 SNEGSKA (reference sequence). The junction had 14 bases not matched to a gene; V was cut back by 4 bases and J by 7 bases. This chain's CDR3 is CSAKLGGGGDNTQYF. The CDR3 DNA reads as TGCAGTGCTAAACTGGGCGGGGGTGGGGATAATACGCAGTATTTT.

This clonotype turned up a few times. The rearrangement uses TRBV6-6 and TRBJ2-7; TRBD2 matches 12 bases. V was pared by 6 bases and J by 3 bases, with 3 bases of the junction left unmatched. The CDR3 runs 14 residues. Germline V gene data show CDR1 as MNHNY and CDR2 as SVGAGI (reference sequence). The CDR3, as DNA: TGTGCCAGCAGCCTAGCGGGAGGGGGCTACGAGCAGTACTTC. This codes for CASSLAGGGYEQYF.

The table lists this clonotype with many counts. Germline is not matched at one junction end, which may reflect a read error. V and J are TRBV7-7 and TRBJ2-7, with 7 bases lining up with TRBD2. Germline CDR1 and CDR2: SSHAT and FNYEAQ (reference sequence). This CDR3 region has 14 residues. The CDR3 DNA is TGTGCTAGCAGCTTAGAAGCCGGCGGGGGCGAGCAGTACTTC. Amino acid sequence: CASSLEAGGGEQYF.

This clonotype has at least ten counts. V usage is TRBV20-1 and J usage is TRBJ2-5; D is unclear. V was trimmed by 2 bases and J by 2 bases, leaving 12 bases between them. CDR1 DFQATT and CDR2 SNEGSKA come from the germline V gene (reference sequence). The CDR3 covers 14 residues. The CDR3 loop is CSARIGRIQETQYF. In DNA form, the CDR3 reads TGCAGTGCTAGAATCGGGCGGATTCAAGAGACCCAGTACTTC.

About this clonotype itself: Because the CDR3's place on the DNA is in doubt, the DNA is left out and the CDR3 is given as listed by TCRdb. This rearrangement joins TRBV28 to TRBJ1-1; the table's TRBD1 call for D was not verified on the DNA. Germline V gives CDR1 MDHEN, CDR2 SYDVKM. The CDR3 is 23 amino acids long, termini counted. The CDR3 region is CASNDGYYNEQFFGPGTDTEAFF.

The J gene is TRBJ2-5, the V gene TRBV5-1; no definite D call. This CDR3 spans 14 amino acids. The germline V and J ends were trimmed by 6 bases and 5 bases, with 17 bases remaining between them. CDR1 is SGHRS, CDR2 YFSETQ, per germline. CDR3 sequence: CASTQGSGGETQYF. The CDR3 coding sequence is TGCGCCAGCACTCAAGGATCAGGTGGCGAGACCCAGTACTTC.

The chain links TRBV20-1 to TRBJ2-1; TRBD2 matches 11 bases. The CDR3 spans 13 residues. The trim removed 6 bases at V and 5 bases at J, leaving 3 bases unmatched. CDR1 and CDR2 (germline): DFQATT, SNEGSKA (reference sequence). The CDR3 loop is CSAQTSGNNEQFF. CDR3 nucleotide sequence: TGCAGTGCGCAGACTAGCGGGAACAATGAGCAGTTCTTC.

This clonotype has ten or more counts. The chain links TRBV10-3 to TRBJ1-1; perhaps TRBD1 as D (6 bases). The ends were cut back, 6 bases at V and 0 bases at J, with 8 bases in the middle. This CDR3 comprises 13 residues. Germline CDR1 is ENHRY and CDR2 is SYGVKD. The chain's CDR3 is CAIRDSMNTEAFF. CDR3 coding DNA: TGTGCCATCAGGGACAGTATGAACACTGAAGCTTTCTTT.

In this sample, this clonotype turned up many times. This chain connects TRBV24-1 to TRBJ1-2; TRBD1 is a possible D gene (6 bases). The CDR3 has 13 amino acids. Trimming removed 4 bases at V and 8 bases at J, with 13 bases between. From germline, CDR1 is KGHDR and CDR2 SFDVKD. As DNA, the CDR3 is TGTGCCACCAGTGAAGCAACAGGGACCGGCTACACCTTC. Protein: CATSEATGTGYTF.

DNA for the CDR3: TGTGCCAGCAGCTTAACGGCCGCCGGCGGCACAGATACGCAGTTCTTC. The encoded protein is CASSLTAAGGTDTQFF. The V and J genes are TRBV7-2 and TRBJ2-1; D uncertain. V lost 2 bases and J lost 12, with 23 bases in between. Germline V CDR1 and CDR2: SGHTA, FQGNSA. The CDR3 is made up of 16 amino acids.

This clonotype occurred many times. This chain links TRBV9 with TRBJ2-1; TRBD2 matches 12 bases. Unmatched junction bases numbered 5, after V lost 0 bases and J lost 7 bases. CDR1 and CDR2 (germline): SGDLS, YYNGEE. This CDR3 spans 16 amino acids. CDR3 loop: CASSVALAGGKNEQFF. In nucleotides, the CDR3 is TGTGCCAGCAGCGTAGCACTAGCGGGGGGTAAGAATGAGCAGTTCTTC.